This T cell receptor beta chain was identified in a study of T cell repertoires in cytomegalovirus infection. Study information: It was the public TCR beta signatures that indicated both CMV infection and matching HLA type.

MiXCR, applied by TCRdb to the reads, yields one record per CDR3 protein. The sample lists roughly 570,000 distinct CDR3 sequences, 40% occurring once. Whole-study results and caveats: Dominating the ex vivo response were TCR beta clonotypes that were CMV-specific and HLA-C-restricted.

About this clonotype: Its antigen is not identified.

Sequences were derived from cultured PBMCs, sampled from culture after CMV antigen stimulation. This sequence originates from a human donor in good health (CMV status not recorded). Some clones in this sample may be carry-over from other donors' samples.

The CDR3 DNA is TGTGCCAGCAGTCCCGGAGACGGGGAGGTGGCCTACGAGCAGTACTTC. The encoded protein is CASSPGDGEVAYEQYF. V and J are TRBV12-3 or TRBV12-4 and TRBJ2-7, with a weak D call TRBD2 (6 bases). Trimming took off 5 bases at V and 2 bases at J, with 19 bases between the two ends. This CDR3 region has 16 residues.